Each of the 13 T cell receptor beta chains below was sequenced from the same sample in a study of shared clonotypes between healthy human individuals. The table came from immunoSEQ multiplex PCR; TCRdb's copy has only in-frame clones and leaves some out. The table records over a million clones, more than 65% of them present only once. Specimen: memory CD4+ T cells sorted from blood. Subset in this sample: CD45RA-negative fraction. All receptors come from a man younger than 35 in good health.

In the case of this clone: It may be a read error: a sequence one base away is much more abundant. V is TRBV14 and J is TRBJ1-2; D unclear. Germline V gives CDR1 SGHDN, CDR2 FVKESK. V lost 2 bases and J 2 bases, leaving 6 bases between the germline ends. This CDR3 contains 13 residues. The CDR3 sequence is CASSQNGNYGYTF. The DNA of the CDR3 is TGTGCCAGCAGCCAAAACGGGAACTATGGCTACACCTTC.

The rearrangement links TRBV6-5 to TRBJ1-2, with 9 bases matching TRBD1. With 6 bases clipped from V and 7 bases from J, the junction kept 3 bases outside the gene matches. The germline CDR1 and CDR2 sequences are MNHEY and SVGAGI. The CDR3 contains 12 residues. The CDR3 here is CASRGQGGGYTF. CDR3 coding DNA: TGTGCCAGCAGGGGACAGGGCGGTGGCTACACCTTC.

V is TRBV12-5 and J is TRBJ2-7; 11 bases map to TRBD1. The CDR3 has 16 amino acids. J was trimmed by 3 bases and V by 6 bases; bases with no gene match: 10. Germline-derived CDR1 and CDR2 are LGHNT and FRNRAP. CDR3 sequence: CASGLQLGTGGYEQYF. CDR3 in DNA: TGTGCTAGTGGCCTTCAGCTCGGGACAGGGGGCTACGAGCAGTACTTC.

This rearrangement joins TRBV19 to TRBJ2-2, with D perhaps TRBD1 (5 bases). Trimming removed 8 bases from V and 4 bases from J, with 17 bases in between. The V gene's germline CDR1 is LNHDA and CDR2 SQIVND (reference sequence). The CDR3 sequence is 15 residues long. The CDR3: CASLGKGIFTGELFF. As DNA, the CDR3 is TGTGCCAGTTTGGGCAAGGGGATTTTCACCGGGGAGCTGTTTTTT.

The chain links TRBV7-2 to TRBJ2-5, with 10 bases lining up with TRBD2. Germline-derived CDR1 and CDR2 are SGHTA and FQGNSA. After removal of 1 base from V and 4 bases from J, the junction contained 9 bases not matched to a gene. The CDR3 runs 17 residues. The CDR3 DNA reads TGTGCCAGCAGCTTAGGGGCTAGCGGGGGTTCATCAGAGACCCAGTACTTC. It translates to CASSLGASGGSSETQYF. Using reference TRBV7-2 and TRBJ2-5 for the parts outside the CDR3, the full variable domain is GAGVSQSPSNKVTEKGKDVELRCDPISGHTALYWYRQSLGQGLEFLIYFQGNSAPDKSGLPSDRFSAERTGGSVSTLTIQRTQQEDSAVYLCASSLGASGGSSETQYFGPGTRLLVL.

The genes are TRBV6-5 and TRBJ2-7; D possibly corresponds to TRBD2 (6 bases). The CDR3 has 11 amino acids. With 8 bases removed from V and 4 bases from J, the gap between germline ends came to 9 bases. Per germline, CDR1 MNHEY and CDR2 SVGAGI. CDR3 sequence: CASGGRYEQYF. The CDR3 DNA reads TGTGCCAGCGGGGGGAGGTACGAGCAGTACTTC.

The chain couples TRBV29-1 to TRBJ1-2, with TRBD1 matching over 8 bases. The J segment lost 7 bases and the V segment lost 3 bases, leaving 4 bases of the junction unmatched. CDR3 length: 12 residues. The germline V gene has CDR1 SQVTM and CDR2 ANQGSEA. CDR3 residues: CSVETRGLGYTF. The CDR3 region has the DNA TGCAGCGTTGAGACCAGGGGGCTTGGCTACACCTTC.

V usage is TRBV6-6 and J usage is TRBJ2-5; D possibly corresponds to TRBD2 (6 bases). Germline V gene data show CDR1 as MNHNY and CDR2 as SVGAGI (reference sequence). Trimming cost V 6 bases and J 5 bases, with 19 bases left between them. This CDR3 comprises 15 residues. Here the CDR3 reads CASRPAGPSSETQYF. The DNA for the CDR3 is TGTGCCAGCAGACCCGCGGGGCCGTCGAGCGAGACCCAGTACTTC.

The chain uses TRBV30 and TRBJ1-5; D possibly corresponds to TRBD1 (5 bases). Trimming took 0 bases from V and 7 from J, leaving 13 bases between them. Germline V gene lookup returns CDR1 GTSNPN and CDR2 SVGIG (reference sequence). CDR3 length: 14 amino acids. CDR3 amino acids: CAWSVKGVRQPQHF. The CDR3 bases are TGTGCCTGGAGTGTAAAAGGGGTGAGACAGCCCCAGCATTTT.

The CDR3 nucleotides read TGTGCCAGCAGCTTAGGCTTAGCGGTGGTACAAGAGACCCAGTACTTC. It translates to CASSLGLAVVQETQYF. The genes are TRBV13 and TRBJ2-5; D is perhaps TRBD2 (6 bases). V was shortened by 0 bases and J by 2 bases, with 13 bases between the two germline ends. The CDR3 is made up of 16 amino acids. CDR1 PRHDT and CDR2 FYEKMQ come from the germline V gene (reference sequence).

V is TRBV11-2 and J is TRBJ1-1, with D unresolved. Germline assignment: CDR1 SGHAT and CDR2 FQNNGV. This CDR3 comprises 18 residues. Between the trimmed V and J ends, which lost 0 bases and 2 bases, there was a span of 19 bases. For the CDR3, the DNA is TGTGCCAGCAGCTTAGATAAGTCTTATGCGGGTTTAAACACTGAAGCTTTCTTT. Translation: CASSLDKSYAGLNTEAFF.

V is TRBV7-6 and J is TRBJ2-7; unclear D gene. Trimming left V 6 bases short and J 0 bases short, with 6 bases between. There are 12 residues in the CDR3. The germline V gene encodes CDR1 SGHVS and CDR2 FNYEAQ. CDR3 bases: TGTGCCAGCAGGGGCAACTCCTACGAGCAGTACTTC. This translates into CASRGNSYEQYF.

This clone was recorded only once. The DNA for the CDR3 is TGTGCCAGCAGCGCCGGACAGGGCGGGAATACGCAGTATTTT. Translation gives CASSAGQGGNTQYF. The chain carries TRBV9 and TRBJ2-3; TRBD1 aligns across 8 bases. Losses at the gene ends were 3 bases for V and 7 bases for J; bases not matched to a gene: 7. CDR3 length: 14 residues. Germline V gene data show CDR1 as SGDLS and CDR2 as YYNGEE.